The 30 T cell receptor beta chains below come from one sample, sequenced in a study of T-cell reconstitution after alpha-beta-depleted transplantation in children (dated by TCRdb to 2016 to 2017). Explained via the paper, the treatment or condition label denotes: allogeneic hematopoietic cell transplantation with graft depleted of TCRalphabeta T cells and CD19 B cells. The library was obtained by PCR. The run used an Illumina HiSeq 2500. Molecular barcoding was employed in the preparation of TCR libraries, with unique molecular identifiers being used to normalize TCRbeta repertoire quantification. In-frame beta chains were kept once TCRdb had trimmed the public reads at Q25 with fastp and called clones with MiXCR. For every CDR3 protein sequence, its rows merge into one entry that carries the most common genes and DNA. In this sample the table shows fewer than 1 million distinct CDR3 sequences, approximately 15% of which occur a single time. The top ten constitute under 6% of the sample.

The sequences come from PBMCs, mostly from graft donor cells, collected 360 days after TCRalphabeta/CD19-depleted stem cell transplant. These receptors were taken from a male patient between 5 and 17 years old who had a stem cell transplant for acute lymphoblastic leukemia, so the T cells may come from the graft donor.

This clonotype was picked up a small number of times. The CDR3 bases are TGCGCCAGCAGGGCGACCGAGGGGTACGGCTACACCTTC. The encoded protein is CASRATEGYGYTF. The J gene is TRBJ1-2, the V gene TRBV5-1; possible D gene TRBD1, 5 bases. Germline CDR1 reads SGHRS; CDR2 reads YFSETQ. The CDR3 sequence is 13 residues long. The V end lost 5 bases, the J end lost 8 bases, and 16 bases lay between the germline ends.

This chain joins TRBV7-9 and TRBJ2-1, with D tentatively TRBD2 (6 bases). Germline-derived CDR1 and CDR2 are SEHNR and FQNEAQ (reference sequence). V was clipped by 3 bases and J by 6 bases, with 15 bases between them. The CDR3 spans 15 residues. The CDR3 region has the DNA TGTGCCAGCAGCTTCGCCGGGACTTACCCCAATGAGCAGTTCTTC. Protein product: CASSFAGTYPNEQFF. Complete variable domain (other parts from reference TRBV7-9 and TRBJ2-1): DTGVSQNPRHKITKRGQNVTFRCDPISEHNRLYWYRQTLGQGPEFLTYFQNEAQLEKSRLLSDRFSAERPKGSFSTLEIQRTEQGDSAMYLCASSFAGTYPNEQFFGPGTRLTVL.

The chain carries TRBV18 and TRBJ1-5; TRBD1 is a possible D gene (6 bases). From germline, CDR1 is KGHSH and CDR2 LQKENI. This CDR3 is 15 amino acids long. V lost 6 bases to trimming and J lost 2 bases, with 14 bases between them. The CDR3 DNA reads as TGTGCCAGCTCCCTCGGGGGGCATGGCAATCAGCCCCAGCATTTT. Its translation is CASSLGGHGNQPQHF.

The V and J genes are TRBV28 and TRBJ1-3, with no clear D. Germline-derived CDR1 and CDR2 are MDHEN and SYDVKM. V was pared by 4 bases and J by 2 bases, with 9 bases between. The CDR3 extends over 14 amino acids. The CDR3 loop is CASSWSGPGNTIYF. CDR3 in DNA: TGTGCCAGCAGTTGGTCAGGTCCTGGAAACACCATATATTTT.

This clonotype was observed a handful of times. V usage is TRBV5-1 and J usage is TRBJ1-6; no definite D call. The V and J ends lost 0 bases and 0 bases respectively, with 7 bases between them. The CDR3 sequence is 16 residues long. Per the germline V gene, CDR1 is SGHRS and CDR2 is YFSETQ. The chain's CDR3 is CASSLAWSSYNSPLHF. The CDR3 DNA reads TGCGCCAGCAGCTTGGCGTGGAGCTCCTATAATTCACCCCTCCACTTT.

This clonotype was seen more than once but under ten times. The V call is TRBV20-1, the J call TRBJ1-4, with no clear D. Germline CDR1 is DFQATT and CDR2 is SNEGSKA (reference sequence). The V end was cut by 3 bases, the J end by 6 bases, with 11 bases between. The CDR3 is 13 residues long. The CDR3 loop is CSASGQPYEKLFF. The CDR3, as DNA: TGCAGTGCTAGTGGCCAGCCCTATGAAAAACTGTTTTTT.

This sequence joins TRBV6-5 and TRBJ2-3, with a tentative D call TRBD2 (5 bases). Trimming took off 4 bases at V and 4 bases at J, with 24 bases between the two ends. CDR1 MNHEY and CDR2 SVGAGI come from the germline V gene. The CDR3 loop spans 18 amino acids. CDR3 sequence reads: CASSWVGIGRVRADTQYF. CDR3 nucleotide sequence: TGTGCCAGCAGTTGGGTTGGAATTGGGCGGGTCAGAGCAGATACGCAGTATTTT.

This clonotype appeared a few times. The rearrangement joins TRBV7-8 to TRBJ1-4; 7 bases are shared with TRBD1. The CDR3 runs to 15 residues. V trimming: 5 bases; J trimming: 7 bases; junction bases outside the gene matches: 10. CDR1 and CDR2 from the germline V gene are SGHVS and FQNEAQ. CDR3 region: CASSPHRGGREKLFF. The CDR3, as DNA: TGTGCCAGCAGCCCACACAGGGGAGGACGTGAAAAACTGTTTTTT.

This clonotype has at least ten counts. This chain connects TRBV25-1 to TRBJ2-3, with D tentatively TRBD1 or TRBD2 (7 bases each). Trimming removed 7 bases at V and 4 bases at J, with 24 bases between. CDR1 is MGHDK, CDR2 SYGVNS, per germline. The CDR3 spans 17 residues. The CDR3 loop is CASTPSGGAWLADTQYF. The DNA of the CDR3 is TGTGCCAGCACCCCCTCAGGGGGGGCCTGGTTGGCAGATACGCAGTATTTT.

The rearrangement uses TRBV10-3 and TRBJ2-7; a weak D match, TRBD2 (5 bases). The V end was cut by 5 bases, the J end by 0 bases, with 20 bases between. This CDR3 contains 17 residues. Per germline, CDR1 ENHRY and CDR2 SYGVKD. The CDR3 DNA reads TGTGCCATCAGTACTAGTTCTTCTCCCATTGACTCCTACGAGCAGTACTTC. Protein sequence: CAISTSSSPIDSYEQYF.

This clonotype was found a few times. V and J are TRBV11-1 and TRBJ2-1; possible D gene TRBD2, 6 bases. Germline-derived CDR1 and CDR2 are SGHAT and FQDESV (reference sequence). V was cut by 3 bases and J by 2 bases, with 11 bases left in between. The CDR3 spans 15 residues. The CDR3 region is CASSLGGVAYNEQFF. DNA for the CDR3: TGTGCCAGCAGCTTGGGCGGGGTAGCCTACAATGAGCAGTTCTTC.

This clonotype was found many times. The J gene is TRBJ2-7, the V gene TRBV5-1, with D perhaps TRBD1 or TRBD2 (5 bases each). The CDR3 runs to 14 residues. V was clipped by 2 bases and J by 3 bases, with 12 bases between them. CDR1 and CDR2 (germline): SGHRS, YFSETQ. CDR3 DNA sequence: TGCGCCAGCAGCTTATCCGGGACGGTCTACGAGCAGTACTTC. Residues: CASSLSGTVYEQYF. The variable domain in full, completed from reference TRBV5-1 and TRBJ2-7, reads KAGVTQTPRYLIKTRGQQVTLSCSPISGHRSVSWYQQTPGQGLQFLFEYFSETQRNKGNFPGRFSGRQFSNSRSEMNVSTLELGDSALYLCASSLSGTVYEQYFGPGTRLTVT.

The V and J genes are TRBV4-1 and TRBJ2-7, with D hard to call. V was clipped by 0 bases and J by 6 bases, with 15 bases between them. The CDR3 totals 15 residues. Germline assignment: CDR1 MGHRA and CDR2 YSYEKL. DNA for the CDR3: TGCGCCAGCAGCCAAGAAGGCCTCACTTGGGGCGAGCAGTACTTC. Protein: CASSQEGLTWGEQYF.

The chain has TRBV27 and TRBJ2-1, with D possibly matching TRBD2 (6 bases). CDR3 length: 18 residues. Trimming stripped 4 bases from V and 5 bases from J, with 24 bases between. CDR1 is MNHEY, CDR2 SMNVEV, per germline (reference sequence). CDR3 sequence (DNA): TGTGCCAGCAGTTCAACCCCTAGCGTACATCCTCGAAACAATGAGCAGTTCTTC. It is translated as CASSSTPSVHPRNNEQFF.

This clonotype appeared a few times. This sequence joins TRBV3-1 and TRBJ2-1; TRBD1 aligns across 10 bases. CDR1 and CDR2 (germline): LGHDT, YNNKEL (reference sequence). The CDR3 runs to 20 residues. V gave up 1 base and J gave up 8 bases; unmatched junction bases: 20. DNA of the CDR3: TGTGCCAGCAGCCAAGGGTTTGTGCTTGGACAGGGGGAAGTGGATGATGAGCAGTTCTTC. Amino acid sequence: CASSQGFVLGQGEVDDEQFF.

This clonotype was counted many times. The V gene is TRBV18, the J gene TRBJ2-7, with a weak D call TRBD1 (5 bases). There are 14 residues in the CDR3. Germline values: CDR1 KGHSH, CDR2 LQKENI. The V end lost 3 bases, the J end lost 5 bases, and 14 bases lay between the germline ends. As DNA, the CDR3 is TGTGCCAGCTCACCCCAGGGATGGGCGGACGAGCAGTACTTC. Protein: CASSPQGWADEQYF.

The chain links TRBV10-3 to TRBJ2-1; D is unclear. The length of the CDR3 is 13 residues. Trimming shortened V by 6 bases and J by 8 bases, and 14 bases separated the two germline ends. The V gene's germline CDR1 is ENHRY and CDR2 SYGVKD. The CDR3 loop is CAIRRPLNDEQFF. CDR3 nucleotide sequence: TGTGCCATCAGGCGACCCCTGAATGATGAGCAGTTCTTC.

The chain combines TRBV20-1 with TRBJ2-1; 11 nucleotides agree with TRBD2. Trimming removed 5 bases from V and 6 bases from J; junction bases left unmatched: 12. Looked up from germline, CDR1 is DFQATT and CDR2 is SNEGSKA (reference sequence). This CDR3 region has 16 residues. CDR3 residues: CSAGGLLAGEGNEQFF. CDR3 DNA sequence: TGCAGTGCTGGGGGGCTACTAGCGGGAGAGGGCAATGAGCAGTTCTTC.

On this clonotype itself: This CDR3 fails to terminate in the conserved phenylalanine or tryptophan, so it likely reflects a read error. The CDR3 sequence is CASSFLPQGAFTEAFY. CDR3 nucleotides: TGTGCCAGCAGTTTTTTGCCCCAGGGGGCTTTCACTGAAGCTTTCTAT. The chain is built from TRBV12-3 or TRBV12-4 and TRBJ1-1, with 8 bases identical to TRBD1. The CDR3 is 16 residues long. J gave up 4 bases and V 3 bases, and 10 bases lay outside the gene matches.

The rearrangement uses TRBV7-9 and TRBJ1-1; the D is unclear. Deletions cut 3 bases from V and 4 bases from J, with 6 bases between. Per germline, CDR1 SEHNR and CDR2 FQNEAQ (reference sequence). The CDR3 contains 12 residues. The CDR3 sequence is CASSFSLTEAFF. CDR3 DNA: TGTGCCAGCAGCTTCAGTCTCACTGAAGCTTTCTTT.

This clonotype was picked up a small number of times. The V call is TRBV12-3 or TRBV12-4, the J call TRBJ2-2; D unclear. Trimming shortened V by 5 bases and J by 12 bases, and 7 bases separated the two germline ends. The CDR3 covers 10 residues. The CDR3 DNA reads TGTGCCAGCAGTCTGCATCAGCTGTTTTTT. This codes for CASSLHQLFF.

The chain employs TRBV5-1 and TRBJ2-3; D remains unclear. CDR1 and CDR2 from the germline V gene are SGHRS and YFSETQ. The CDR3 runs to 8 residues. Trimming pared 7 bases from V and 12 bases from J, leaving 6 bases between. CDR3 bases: TGCGCCAGCCCCCTCCAGTATTTT. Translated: CASPLQYF.

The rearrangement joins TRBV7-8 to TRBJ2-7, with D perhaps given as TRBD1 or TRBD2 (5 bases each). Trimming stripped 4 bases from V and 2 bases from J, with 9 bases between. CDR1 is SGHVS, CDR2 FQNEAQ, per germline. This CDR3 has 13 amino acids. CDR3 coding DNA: TGTGCCAGCAGCTCCCGGGACCCCTACGAGCAGTACTTC. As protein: CASSSRDPYEQYF. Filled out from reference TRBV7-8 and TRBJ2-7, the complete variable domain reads GAGVSQSPRYKVAKRGQDVALRCDPISGHVSLFWYQQALGQGPEFLTYFQNEAQLDKSGLPSDRFFAERPEGSVSTLKIQRTQQEDSAVYLCASSSRDPYEQYFGPGTRLTVT.

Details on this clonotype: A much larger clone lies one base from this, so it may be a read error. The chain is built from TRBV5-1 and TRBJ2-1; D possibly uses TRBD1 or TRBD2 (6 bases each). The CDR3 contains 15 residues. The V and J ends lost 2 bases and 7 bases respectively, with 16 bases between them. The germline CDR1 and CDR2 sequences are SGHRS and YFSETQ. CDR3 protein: CASSFSRPGANEQFF. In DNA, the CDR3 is TGCGCCAGCAGCTTCAGTCGACCGGGGGCAAATGAGCAGTTCTTC. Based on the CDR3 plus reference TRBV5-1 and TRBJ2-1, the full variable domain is KAGVTQTPRYLIKTRGQQVTLSCSPISGHRSVSWYQQTPGQGLQFLFEYFSETQRNKGNFPGRFSGRQFSNSRSEMNVSTLELGDSALYLCASSFSRPGANEQFFGPGTRLTVL.

The CDR3 region is CASSLDGLFYEQYF. In DNA form, the CDR3 reads TGTGCCAGCTCACTAGACGGACTCTTCTACGAGCAGTACTTC. This sequence joins TRBV18 and TRBJ2-7, with D possibly matching TRBD2 (5 bases). The CDR3 sequence is 14 residues long. Germline-derived CDR1 and CDR2 are KGHSH and LQKENI. The V end was cut by 4 bases, the J end by 3 bases, with 13 bases between.

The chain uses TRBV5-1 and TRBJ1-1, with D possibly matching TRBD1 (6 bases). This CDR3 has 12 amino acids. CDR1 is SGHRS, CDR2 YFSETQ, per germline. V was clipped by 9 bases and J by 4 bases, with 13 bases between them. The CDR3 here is CAIPRGSTEAFF. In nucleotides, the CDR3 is TGCGCCATCCCCAGGGGAAGCACTGAAGCTTTCTTT.

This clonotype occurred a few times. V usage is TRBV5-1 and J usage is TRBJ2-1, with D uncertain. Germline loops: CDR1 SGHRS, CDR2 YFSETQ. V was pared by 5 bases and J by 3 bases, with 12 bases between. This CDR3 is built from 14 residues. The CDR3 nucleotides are TGCGCCAGCAGGGGAAGGAGTTACTACAATGAGCAGTTCTTC. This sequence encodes CASRGRSYYNEQFF.

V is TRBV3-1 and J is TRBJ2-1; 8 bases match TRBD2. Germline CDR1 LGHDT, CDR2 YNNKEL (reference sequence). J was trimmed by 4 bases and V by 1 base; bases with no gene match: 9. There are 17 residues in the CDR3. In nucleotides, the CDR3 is TGTGCCAGCAGCCAAGGGATTCCGGGACTAGGGTACAATGAGCAGTTCTTC. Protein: CASSQGIPGLGYNEQFF.

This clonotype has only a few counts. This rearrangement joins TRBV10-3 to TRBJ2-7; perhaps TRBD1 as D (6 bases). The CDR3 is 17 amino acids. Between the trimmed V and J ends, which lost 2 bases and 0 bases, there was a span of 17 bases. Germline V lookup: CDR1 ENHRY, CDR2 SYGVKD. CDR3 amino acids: CAISEAAGQWSSYEQYF. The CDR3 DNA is TGTGCCATCAGTGAGGCGGCCGGACAGTGGAGCTCCTACGAGCAGTACTTC.

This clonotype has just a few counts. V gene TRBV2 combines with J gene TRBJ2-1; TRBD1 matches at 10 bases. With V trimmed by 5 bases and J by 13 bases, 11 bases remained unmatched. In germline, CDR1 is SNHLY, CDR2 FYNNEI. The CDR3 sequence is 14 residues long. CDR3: CASSSDRDRGPQFF. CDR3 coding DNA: TGTGCCAGCAGTTCCGACCGGGACAGGGGTCCACAGTTCTTC. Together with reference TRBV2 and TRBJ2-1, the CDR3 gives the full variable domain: EPEVTQTPSHQVTQMGQEVILRCVPISNHLYFYWYRQILGQKVEFLVSFYNNEISEKSEIFDDQFSVERPDGSNFTLKIRSTKLEDSAMYFCASSSDRDRGPQFFGPGTRLTVL.